This is a list of T cell receptor beta chains from one sample in a study of beta chain features in type 1 diabetes. Clones were read by immunoSEQ multiplex PCR, and TCRdb kept only the in-frame ones, dropping some. The sample includes about 410,000 clones, about 14% of them seen just once. Sequenced sample: naive CD4+ T cells from blood. These receptors were collected from a man aged 25-45 years in good health. CDR3s include the opening cysteine and the closing phenylalanine or tryptophan. The D gene is left open where the match is weak. Clone size, where shown, is once, few, many, or a class for clones that have expanded.

>-|few|TRBJ2-2|TRBV11-1
TGTGCCAGCAGCTTTAGGGCGCGGAACGCCGGGGAGCTGTTTTTT
CASSFRARNAGELFF
>-|-|TRBJ2-5|TRBV7-8
TGTGCCAGCAGCTTAGACTTCCAAGAGACCCAGTACTTC
CASSLDFQETQYF
>-|few|TRBJ2-5|TRBV25-1
TGTGCCACCGCATACCTGGAGACCCAGTACTTC
CATAYLETQYF
>-|-|TRBJ1-1|TRBV29-1
TGCAGCGTTCACGACAGTTACACTGAAGCTTTCTTT
CSVHDSYTEAFF
>-|-|TRBJ2-1|TRBV7-3
TGTGCCAGCAGCCGGGACTTCGACAATGAGCAGTTCTTC
CASSRDFDNEQFF
>-|few|TRBJ2-1|TRBV7-2
TGTGCCAGCAGCACCACTCGACAGGTCTACAATGAGCAGTTCTTC
CASSTTRQVYNEQFF
>-|many|TRBJ1-1|TRBV4-2
TGTGCCAGCAGCCGCTCAAGGGACGGTGAAGCTTTCTTT
CASSRSRDGEAFF
>TRBD1|-|TRBJ1-2|TRBV4-3
TGCGCCAGCAGCCAAGATAACTCAGACAGGGGTGGCTACACCTTC
CASSQDNSDRGGYTF
>TRBD1|few|TRBJ2-3|TRBV9
TGTGCCAGCAGCCAAACACCGGGACAGGGCACAGATACGCAGTATTTT
CASSQTPGQGTDTQYF
>-|few|TRBJ1-5|TRBV30
TGTGCCTGGAGTAACCGGAGGAATAGCAATCAGCCCCAGCATTTT
CAWSNRRNSNQPQHF
>-|few|TRBJ2-5|TRBV5-4
TGTGCCAGCAGCTTGATGATAGGTCCTTCAGAGACCCAGTACTTC
CASSLMIGPSETQYF
>TRBD2|few|TRBJ2-5|TRBV11-3
TGTGCCAGCAGCTTTGGGGGAGCGGGGCAAGAGACCCAGTACTTC
CASSFGGAGQETQYF
>TRBD1|-|TRBJ2-4|TRBV5-4
TGTGCCAGCAGGGAAGGGGGCTCGGCCAAAAACATTCAGTACTTC
CASREGGSAKNIQYF
>-|-|TRBJ2-3|TRBV5-4
TGTGCCAGCAGCTCGGGCAATCCCGGCGGGTTGAATACGCAGTATTTT
CASSSGNPGGLNTQYF
>-|few|TRBJ1-1|TRBV7-9
TGTGCCAGCAGCGGAAGGGAGGGAGCTTTCTTT
CASSGREGAFF
>-|few|TRBJ1-2|TRBV18
TGTGCCAGCTCACCACAGGGGAACTATGGCTACACCTTC
CASSPQGNYGYTF
>TRBD2|-|TRBJ2-1|TRBV11-3
TGTGCCAGCAGCTTACGTACTAGCGGGGGCTACAATGAGCAGTTCTTC
CASSLRTSGGYNEQFF
>-|few|TRBJ1-3|TRBV30
TGTGCCTACCTATGGGGGACTGGAAACACCATATATTTT
CAYLWGTGNTIYF
>-|once|TRBJ1-4|TRBV29-1
TGCAGCGTTGTTAAGGAGGGAAATAATGAAAAACTGTTTTTT
CSVVKEGNNEKLFF
>-|few|TRBJ1-1|TRBV7-9
TGTGCCAGCAGCTTACAAGGTCAACTCGACAGGCAGAACACTGAAGCTTTCTTT
CASSLQGQLDRQNTEAFF
>-|many|TRBJ2-3|TRBV14
TGTGCCAGCAGCCAAGTGGGAGATACGCAGTATTTT
CASSQVGDTQYF
>TRBD1|-|TRBJ1-5|TRBV4-1
TGCGCCAGCAGCCAAGGACGCGGACAGGGCAAGGGTCAGCCCCAGCATTTT
CASSQGRGQGKGQPQHF
>-|-|TRBJ1-6|TRBV5-1
TGCGCCAGCACCCCTGTTCCCTCCTATAATTCACCCCTCCACTTT
CASTPVPSYNSPLHF
>-|few|TRBJ2-1|TRBV7-9
TGTGCCAGCAGCGTGCGCCGGGACAATGAGCAGTTCTTC
CASSVRRDNEQFF
>-|few|TRBJ2-5|TRBV7-2
TGTGCCAGCAGCCCTCGGGACCAAGAGACCCAGTACTTC
CASSPRDQETQYF